Below, 5 T cell receptor beta chains from the same sample are listed, as sequenced in a study of CXCR3-negative and CXCR3-positive naive CD8 T cells. Study conclusions and caveats: Hydrophobicity was higher for TRB CDR3s found in CXCR3-positive naive cells than in CXCR3-negative naive cells.

The method, 5' RACE with UMI labels, was used to prepare the TRB cDNA libraries. TCRdb reprocessed the 5' RACE reads; each CDR3 protein has one entry and no DNA is given. The listing contains about 120,000 distinct CDR3 sequences. Their target antigens are unknown. The specimen was naive CXCR3+ CD8+ T cells from blood. Subset given: CD45RO-CCR7+CD27+CD95- naive CD8+ T cells expressing CXCR3 (TNR3+). The receptors stem from a human donor in good health. Some clones in this sample may be carry-over from other donors' samples.

The genes are TRBV29-1 and TRBJ2-1; TCRdb outputs TRBD1, but without DNA this stays unchecked. CDR3 length: 14 amino acids. Germline V lookup: CDR1 SQVTM, CDR2 ANQGSEA. The CDR3 loop reads CSVPRDGSYNEQFF.

The chain carries TRBV9 and TRBJ2-2; the TCRdb call, TRBD1, lacks DNA for checking. CDR1 is SGDLS, CDR2 YYNGEE, per germline. CDR3 length equals 15 residues. This chain's CDR3 is CASNIGTANTGELFF.

The V call is TRBV7-8, the J call TRBJ2-4. CDR1 and CDR2 (germline): SGHVS, FQNEAQ. The CDR3 has 17 amino acids. The CDR3 is CASSGNRFGVAKNIQYF. The full variable domain, rest sourced from reference TRBV7-8 and TRBJ2-4, is GAGVSQSPRYKVAKRGQDVALRCDPISGHVSLFWYQQALGQGPEFLTYFQNEAQLDKSGLPSDRFFAERPEGSVSTLKIQRTQQEDSAVYLCASSGNRFGVAKNIQYFGAGTRLSVL.

The chain combines TRBV20-1 with TRBJ2-7; TCRdb outputs TRBD2, but without DNA this stays unchecked. Germline lookup yields CDR1 DFQATT and CDR2 SNEGSKA (reference sequence). The CDR3 is 13 amino acids. CDR3 sequence: CSACWLAGDEQYF.

The chain links TRBV7-9 to TRBJ2-1; TCRdb designates TRBD2, a call that cannot be tested without DNA. Germline V gives CDR1 SEHNR, CDR2 FQNEAQ (reference sequence). CDR3 length equals 15 residues. This CDR3 is CASSSQADSYNEQFF. Looking up the rest from reference TRBV7-9 and TRBJ2-1 gives the full variable domain: DTGVSQNPRHKITKRGQNVTFRCDPISEHNRLYWYRQTLGQGPEFLTYFQNEAQLEKSRLLSDRFSAERPKGSFSTLEIQRTEQGDSAMYLCASSSQADSYNEQFFGPGTRLTVL.